The clone carrying this TCR beta chain was detected only a few times. Its antigen is undetermined. The data belong to a study of cytomegalovirus exposure and HLA in healthy donors. Notes on the study in general: Common viral pathogens seemed, in a later analysis, to connect with several of the most significant clusters. A prior analysis recorded that most TCR beta V segments were productive about 90% or about 30% of the time. In a later analysis, most CMV-associated TCR beta chains appeared HLA-restricted. Three CMV-associated chains proved CMV antigen-specific in vitro.

The CDR3 is 14 residues long. J lost 4 bases, V lost 6 bases, and 5 bases had no gene match. Germline V gene sequence: CDR1 MDHEN, CDR2 SYDVKM. Vbeta (60) and Jbeta (13) primers were used in the PCR. Clones were read by immunoSEQ multiplex PCR, and TCRdb kept only the in-frame ones, dropping some. This table has around 98,000 clones, approximately 75% appearing once. This rearrangement joins TRBV28 to TRBJ2-2; 7 positions match TRBD1. This clonotype originated in a woman aged 40 to 55 in good health and CMV-seronegative. Material: PBMCs. The CDR3 DNA is TGTGCCAGCAGGAAACAGGGGAGCACCGGGGAGCTGTTTTTT. This encodes CASRKQGSTGELFF.